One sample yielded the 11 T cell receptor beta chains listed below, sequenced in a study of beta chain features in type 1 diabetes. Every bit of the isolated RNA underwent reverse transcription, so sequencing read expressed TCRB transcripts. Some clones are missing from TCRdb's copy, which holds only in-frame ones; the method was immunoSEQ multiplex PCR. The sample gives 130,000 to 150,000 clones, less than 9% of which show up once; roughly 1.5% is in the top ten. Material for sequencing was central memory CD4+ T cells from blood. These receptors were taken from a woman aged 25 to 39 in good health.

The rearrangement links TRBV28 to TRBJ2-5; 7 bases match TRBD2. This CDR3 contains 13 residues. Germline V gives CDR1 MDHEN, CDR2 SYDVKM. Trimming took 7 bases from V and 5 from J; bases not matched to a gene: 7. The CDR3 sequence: CASNAGVWETQYF. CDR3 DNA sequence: TGTGCCAGCAACGCGGGAGTCTGGGAGACCCAGTACTTC.

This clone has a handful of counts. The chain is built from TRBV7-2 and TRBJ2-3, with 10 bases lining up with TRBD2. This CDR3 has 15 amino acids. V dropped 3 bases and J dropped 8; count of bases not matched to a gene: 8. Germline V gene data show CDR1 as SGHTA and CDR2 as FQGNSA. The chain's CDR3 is CASSLQAGGAGTQYF. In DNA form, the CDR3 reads TGTGCCAGCAGCTTGCAAGCGGGAGGGGCAGGTACGCAGTATTTT.

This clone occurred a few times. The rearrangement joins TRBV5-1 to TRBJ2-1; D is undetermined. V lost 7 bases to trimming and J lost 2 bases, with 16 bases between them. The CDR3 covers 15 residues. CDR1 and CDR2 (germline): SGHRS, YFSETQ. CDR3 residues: CASLISDRTYNEQFF. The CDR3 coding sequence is TGCGCCAGCCTAATAAGCGATCGGACCTACAATGAGCAGTTCTTC.

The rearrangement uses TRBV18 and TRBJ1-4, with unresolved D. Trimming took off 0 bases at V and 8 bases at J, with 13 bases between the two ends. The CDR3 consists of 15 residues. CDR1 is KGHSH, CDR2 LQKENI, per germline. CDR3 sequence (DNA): TGTGCCAGCTCACCACCGACATCGAGTGGCGAAAAACTGTTTTTT. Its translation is CASSPPTSSGEKLFF. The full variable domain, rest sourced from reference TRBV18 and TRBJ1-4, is NAGVMQNPRHLVRRRGQEARLRCSPMKGHSHVYWYRQLPEEGLKFMVYLQKENIIDESGMPKERFSAEFPKEGPSILRIQQVVRGDSAAYFCASSPPTSSGEKLFFGSGTQLSVL.

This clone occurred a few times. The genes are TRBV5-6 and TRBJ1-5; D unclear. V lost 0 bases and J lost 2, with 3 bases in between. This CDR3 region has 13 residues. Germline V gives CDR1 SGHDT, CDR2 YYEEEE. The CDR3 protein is CASSLAGNQPQHF. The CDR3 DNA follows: TGTGCCAGCAGCTTGGCAGGCAATCAGCCCCAGCATTTT.

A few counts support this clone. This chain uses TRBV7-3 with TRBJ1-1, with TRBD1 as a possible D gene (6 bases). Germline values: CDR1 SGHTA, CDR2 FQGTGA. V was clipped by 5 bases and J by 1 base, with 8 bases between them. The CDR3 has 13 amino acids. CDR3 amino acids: CASSLGQNTEAFF. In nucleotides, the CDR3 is TGTGCCAGCAGCCTGGGACAGAACACTGAAGCTTTCTTT.

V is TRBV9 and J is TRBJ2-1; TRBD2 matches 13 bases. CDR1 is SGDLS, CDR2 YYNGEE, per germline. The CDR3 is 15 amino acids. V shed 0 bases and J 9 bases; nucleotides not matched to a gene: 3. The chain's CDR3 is CASSVGLAGGSEQFF. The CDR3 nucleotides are TGTGCCAGCAGCGTAGGACTAGCGGGAGGCAGTGAGCAGTTCTTC.

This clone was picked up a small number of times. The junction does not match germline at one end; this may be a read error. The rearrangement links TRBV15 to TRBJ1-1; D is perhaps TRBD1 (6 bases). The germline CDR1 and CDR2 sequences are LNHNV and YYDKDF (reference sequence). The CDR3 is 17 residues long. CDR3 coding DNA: TGTGCCACCAGCGGAGAACCAGTAACAGGGTTCTACACTGAAGCTTTCTTT. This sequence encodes CATSGEPVTGFYTEAFF.

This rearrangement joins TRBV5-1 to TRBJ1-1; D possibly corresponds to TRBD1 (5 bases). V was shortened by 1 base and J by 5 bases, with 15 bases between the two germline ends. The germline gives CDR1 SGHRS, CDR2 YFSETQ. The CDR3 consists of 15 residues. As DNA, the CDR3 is TGCGCCAGCAGCTTGTTCGGAGGGGCTAGTACTGAAGCTTTCTTT. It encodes CASSLFGGASTEAFF.

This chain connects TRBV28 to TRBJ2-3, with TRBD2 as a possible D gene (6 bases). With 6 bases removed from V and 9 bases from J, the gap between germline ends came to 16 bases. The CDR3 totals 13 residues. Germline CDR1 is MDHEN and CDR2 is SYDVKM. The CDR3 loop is CASRPASRGTQYF. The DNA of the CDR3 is TGTGCCAGCAGACCTGCTTCCCGGGGGACGCAGTATTTT.

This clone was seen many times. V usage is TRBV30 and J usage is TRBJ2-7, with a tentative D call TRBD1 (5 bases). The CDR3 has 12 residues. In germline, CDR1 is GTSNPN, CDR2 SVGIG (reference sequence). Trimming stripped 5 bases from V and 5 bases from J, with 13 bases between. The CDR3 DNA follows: TGTGCCTGGGGTAGGGGATCCCACGAGCAGTACTTC. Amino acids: CAWGRGSHEQYF.